The 17 T cell receptor beta chains below all came from one sample that was sequenced in a study of cytomegalovirus exposure and HLA in healthy donors. The PCR had 60 Vbeta and 13 Jbeta primers. TCRdb's copy holds only in-frame clones and misses some; the assay was immunoSEQ multiplex PCR. The sample has 100,000 to 150,000 clones, approximately 70% seen once. Sample: PBMCs. Receptor source: a man between 18 and 29 years old in good health and CMV-seronegative.

The chain is built from TRBV5-1 and TRBJ2-5; tentative D call: TRBD2 (5 bases). The V gene lost 0 bases and the J gene lost 1 base, with 7 bases spanning the gap. CDR1 is SGHRS and CDR2 is YFSETQ in the germline V gene. The CDR3 is made up of 14 amino acids. The CDR3, as DNA: TGCGCCAGCAGCTTGGCGGGGTTCCAAGAGACCCAGTACTTC. Translated: CASSLAGFQETQYF.

A few counts support this clone. The chain combines TRBV6-4 with TRBJ2-2; 7 bases agree with TRBD2. The CDR3 has 14 residues. Germline CDR1 reads MRHNA; CDR2 reads SNTAGT. J was trimmed by 6 bases and V by 2 bases; bases with no gene match: 3. The CDR3 protein is CASSDKTSPGELFF. For the CDR3, the DNA is TGTGCCAGCAGTGACAAGACTAGCCCCGGGGAGCTGTTTTTT.

This clone was observed a few times. This chain links TRBV2 with TRBJ2-3, with 7 positions matching TRBD1. There are 16 residues in the CDR3. J lost 1 base, V lost 1 base, and 5 bases had no gene match. Germline V CDR1 and CDR2: SNHLY, FYNNEI. DNA for the CDR3: TGTGCCAGCAGTGAAGTCCGGACAGGCGGCACAGATACGCAGTATTTT. Its translation is CASSEVRTGGTDTQYF. Based on the CDR3 plus reference TRBV2 and TRBJ2-3, the full variable domain is EPEVTQTPSHQVTQMGQEVILRCVPISNHLYFYWYRQILGQKVEFLVSFYNNEISEKSEIFDDQFSVERPDGSNFTLKIRSTKLEDSAMYFCASSEVRTGGTDTQYFGPGTRLTVL.

The chain joins TRBV4-3 to TRBJ2-1; 11 nucleotides align to TRBD2. CDR3 length: 17 amino acids. V lost 3 bases to trimming and J lost 3 bases; unmatched junction nucleotides: 7. Germline V gives CDR1 LGHNA, CDR2 YSLEER. In DNA, the CDR3 is TGCGCCAGCAGCCAGGATTTAGCGGGAGGGTTCTACAATGAGCAGTTCTTC. It is translated as CASSQDLAGGFYNEQFF.

This clone was detected once. The chain couples TRBV9 to TRBJ2-3; 9 positions agree with TRBD2. The CDR3 loop spans 21 amino acids. J was trimmed by 3 bases and V by 4 bases; bases with no gene match: 24. CDR1 is SGDLS, CDR2 YYNGEE, per germline. The CDR3 reads CASSHPFGAGGPEGGTDTQYF. CDR3 bases: TGTGCCAGCAGCCACCCGTTTGGGGCGGGAGGGCCAGAAGGTGGGACAGATACGCAGTATTTT.

In its sample, this clone was seen a few times. The chain joins TRBV4-2 to TRBJ1-2; D gene unclear. CDR1 LGHNA and CDR2 YNFKEQ come from the germline V gene. The V gene lost 0 bases and the J gene lost 7 bases, with 9 bases spanning the gap. The CDR3 runs 13 residues. In DNA, the CDR3 is TGTGCCAGCAGCCAAGATCGAGCGGCTGGCTACACCTTC. Its translation is CASSQDRAAGYTF.

The rearrangement links TRBV7-2 to TRBJ2-6, with D hard to call. The germline V and J ends were trimmed by 7 bases and 0 bases, with 13 bases remaining between them. This CDR3 comprises 16 residues. The germline V gene has CDR1 SGHTA and CDR2 FQGNSA. The DNA of the CDR3 is TGTGCCAGCAAGGCTAGGCCTATCTCTGGGGCCAACGTCCTGACTTTC. Protein product: CASKARPISGANVLTF.

The CDR3 spells CASSVGGQTGELFF. The CDR3 coding sequence is TGTGCCAGCAGCGTAGGGGGACAAACCGGGGAGCTGTTTTTT. The chain is built from TRBV9 and TRBJ2-2, with D perhaps TRBD1 (6 bases). There are 14 residues in the CDR3. Trimming took 0 bases from V and 5 from J, leaving 8 bases between them. CDR1 SGDLS and CDR2 YYNGEE come from the germline V gene.

The chain carries TRBV27 and TRBJ2-1; perhaps TRBD2 as D (6 bases). Looked up from germline, CDR1 is MNHEY and CDR2 is SMNVEV (reference sequence). The CDR3 runs to 13 residues. V was clipped by 2 bases and J by 10 bases, with 12 bases between them. DNA of the CDR3: TGTGCCAGCAGTTTAAGGGGACTGGACGAGCAGTTCTTC. It codes for CASSLRGLDEQFF.

The chain joins TRBV6-1 to TRBJ1-1; 7 nucleotides agree with TRBD1. Trimming removed 6 bases from V and 0 bases from J; junction bases left unmatched: 4. Germline-derived CDR1 and CDR2 are MNHNS and SASEGT. The CDR3 extends over 14 amino acids. CDR3 region: CASRTGQVNTEAFF. CDR3 sequence (DNA): TGTGCCAGCAGGACAGGACAGGTGAACACTGAAGCTTTCTTT.

This clone appeared a few times. Germline is not matched at one junction end, which may reflect a read error. The V and J genes are TRBV19 and TRBJ2-4; no reliable D call. Germline V lookup: CDR1 LNHDA, CDR2 SQIVND (reference sequence). The CDR3 contains 13 residues. Here the CDR3 reads CASSIRTDSRPDF. The CDR3 nucleotides read TGTGCCAGTAGTATTCGTACCGACTCCCGTCCCGACTTC.

CDR3 in DNA: TGTGCCAGCAGCTTAGGGCGGGCGGTGAACACTGAAGCTTTCTTT. Encoded protein: CASSLGRAVNTEAFF. V gene TRBV7-9 combines with J gene TRBJ1-1; D not certain. CDR1 is SEHNR and CDR2 is FQNEAQ in the germline V gene (reference sequence). The CDR3 is 15 amino acids. V dropped 1 base and J dropped 0 bases, with 9 bases sitting between them.

V is TRBV2 and J is TRBJ1-4; 7 bases are shared with TRBD1. Germline-derived CDR1 and CDR2 are SNHLY and FYNNEI. The junction had 5 bases not matched to a gene; V was cut back by 8 bases and J by 2 bases. This CDR3 has 14 residues. The DNA of the CDR3 is TGTGCCAGCGAAACAGGGGCTACTAATGAAAAACTGTTTTTT. Protein sequence: CASETGATNEKLFF.

The chain recombines TRBV6-1 with TRBJ1-1; 11 positions agree with TRBD1. Germline V CDR1 and CDR2: MNHNS, SASEGT. V trimming: 6 bases; J trimming: 4 bases; junction bases outside the gene matches: 4. This CDR3 is built from 14 residues. CDR3 bases: TGTGCCAGCAGAAGGACAGGGGGCGGCACTGAAGCTTTCTTT. Translating it yields CASRRTGGGTEAFF.

J is TRBJ1-1 and V is TRBV7-9, with D unresolved. Germline CDR1 reads SEHNR; CDR2 reads FQNEAQ (reference sequence). Trimming stripped 5 bases from V and 0 bases from J, with 13 bases between. This CDR3 is 15 amino acids long. The CDR3 DNA reads as TGTGCCAGCAGCCCCGAGGTGATGGTGAACACTGAAGCTTTCTTT. Translated: CASSPEVMVNTEAFF.

V is TRBV11-2 and J is TRBJ2-3; TRBD2 matches at 11 bases. This CDR3 spans 17 amino acids. Germline CDR1 reads SGHAT; CDR2 reads FQNNGV. Germline trimming cut 2 bases from V and 2 bases from J; bases unmatched to any gene: 6. The CDR3 protein is CASSLKLAGGLTDTQYF. CDR3 DNA sequence: TGTGCCAGCAGCTTAAAGCTAGCGGGGGGCCTCACAGATACGCAGTATTTT.

The chain recombines TRBV30 with TRBJ2-2; 8 bases are shared with TRBD1. Germline loops: CDR1 GTSNPN, CDR2 SVGIG (reference sequence). The CDR3 consists of 16 residues. Unmatched junction bases numbered 4, after V lost 0 bases and J lost 1 base. The CDR3 DNA sequence: TGTGCCTGGAGTGTACCAGACAGGGGGAACACCGGGGAGCTGTTTTTT. Residues: CAWSVPDRGNTGELFF.